Listed here are 15 T cell receptor beta chains from one sample, sequenced in a study of tumor-infiltrating lymphocytes in primary liver carcinoma. Unsorted whole blood served as the source of blood RNA, and germline DNA was extracted as well. With a constant-region primer, TCR beta cDNA was made from 400 to 550 ng of total RNA. For TCR beta, libraries were produced by three nested multiplex PCR rounds using slightly modified ARM-PCR. Two initial PCR rounds of about 10 cycles each paired TRBV1-TRBV30 forward primers with a C-beta reverse primer. MiXCR was run by TCRdb on the multiplex PCR reads, yielding one entry per CDR3 protein. The table shows about 200,000 distinct CDR3 sequences, with about 65% occurring only once. Sequencing was carried out using peripheral blood. The receptors originated from a woman aged 55-75 years with primary liver carcinoma and hepatitis B virus infection.

Notes on this clonotype: Just one base apart from a much larger clone, this may be a read error. The chain has TRBV13 and TRBJ2-3; D is uncertain. CDR1 PRHDT and CDR2 FYEKMQ come from the germline V gene (reference sequence). This CDR3 contains 16 residues. V gave up 3 bases and J gave up 2 bases, with 15 bases separating them. Written as DNA, the CDR3 is TGTGCCAGCAGCTTGACCAAGGGCGTAGACACAGATACGCAGTATTTT. It translates to CASSLTKGVDTDTQYF.

In its sample, this clonotype is medium-sized. The chain couples TRBV11-1 to TRBJ2-2; D ambiguous. CDR1 is SGHAT, CDR2 FQDESV, per germline (reference sequence). V was clipped by 5 bases and J by 8 bases, with 9 bases between them. This CDR3 is 12 amino acids long. In DNA, the CDR3 is TGTGCCAGCAGCCCACTACCAGGGGAGCTGTTTTTT. This sequence encodes CASSPLPGELFF.

This clonotype has ten or more counts. The chain uses TRBV4-1 and TRBJ1-6; 7 nucleotides agree with TRBD1. Germline V CDR1 and CDR2: MGHRA, YSYEKL. V trimming: 1 base; J trimming: 7 bases; junction bases outside the gene matches: 7. CDR3 length: 16 amino acids. The CDR3, as DNA: TGCGCCAGCAGCCAAGGACACAGGGGAGGCAATTCACCCCTCCACTTT. It translates to CASSQGHRGGNSPLHF.

With respect to this clonotype: The junction departs from the called germline gene at one end, perhaps through a read error. The V gene is TRBV4-1, the J gene TRBJ1-1, with D perhaps TRBD1 (6 bases). From germline, CDR1 is MGHRA and CDR2 YSYEKL. CDR3 length equals 11 residues. CDR3 protein: CAGSQQGVAFF. The CDR3 DNA follows: TGCGCCGGCAGCCAACAGGGAGTCGCCTTCTTT.

To note about this clonotype: The CDR3 ends on some other residue instead of the conserved phenylalanine or tryptophan, so this is likely a read error. The rearrangement joins TRBV4-1 to TRBJ1-4; maybe TRBD1 (5 bases). Trimming shortened V by 4 bases and J by 5 bases, and 20 bases separated the two germline ends. The CDR3 spans 17 residues. Per the germline V gene, CDR1 is MGHRA and CDR2 is YSYEKL. CDR3 region: CASSPLNWFGTNEKLFY. The CDR3 DNA sequence: TGCGCCAGCAGCCCACTCAACTGGTTTGGGACGAATGAAAAACTGTTTTAT.

Details on this clonotype: A much more abundant neighbour one base away suggests this may be a read error. The CDR3 DNA follows: TGTGCCAGCAGTTACAGTAGGGGATCGAATCAGCCCCAGCATTTT. It yields the protein CASSYSRGSNQPQHF. The rearrangement uses TRBV6-6 and TRBJ1-5, with TRBD1 as a possible D gene (5 bases). Germline CDR1 is MNHNY and CDR2 is SVGAGI (reference sequence). Trimming left V 2 bases short and J 4 bases short, with 12 bases between. The length of the CDR3 is 15 residues.

CDR3 nucleotide sequence: TGTGCCAGCAGCCCCGGCGCGCAGGGGATACTCAGCGAGCAGTACTTC. It encodes CASSPGAQGILSEQYF. This chain connects TRBV7-9 to TRBJ2-7, with D perhaps TRBD1 (6 bases). Trimming shortened V by 5 bases and J by 6 bases, and 23 bases separated the two germline ends. The CDR3 consists of 16 residues. Germline V lookup: CDR1 SEHNR, CDR2 FQNEAQ (reference sequence).

About this clonotype itself: One end of the junction is discordant with germline, which a read error may explain. This rearrangement joins TRBV7-8 to TRBJ2-7; the match to TRBD1 covers 7 bases. This CDR3 spans 15 amino acids. Per germline, CDR1 SGHVS and CDR2 FQNEAQ. CDR3 coding DNA: TGTACCAGCAGCTTAGCCGAGGGACAGCGCTACGAGCAGTACTTC. Translating gives CTSSLAEGQRYEQYF.

The sample holds a few counts of this clonotype. This chain joins TRBV6-1 and TRBJ2-1; 7 bases align to TRBD2. The CDR3 spans 15 residues. J lost 1 base, V lost 4 bases, and 4 bases had no gene match. Germline lookup yields CDR1 MNHNS and CDR2 SASEGT. The CDR3 bases are TGTGCCAGCAGTGGACAAGCGGGATCCTACAATGAGCAGTTCTTC. Protein: CASSGQAGSYNEQFF.

For this clonotype: Since no conserved phenylalanine or tryptophan closes the CDR3, a read error is the likely cause. This chain connects TRBV11-2 to TRBJ2-7, with 10 positions matching TRBD2. Germline CDR1 SGHAT, CDR2 FQNNGV. V was clipped by 5 bases and J by 8 bases; unmatched bases: 6. This CDR3 has 13 amino acids. The CDR3 DNA follows: TGTGCCAGCAGCGGCCTAGCGGGAGTACAGCAGTACCTC. Translated, it gives CASSGLAGVQQYL.

The CDR3 spells CTSSPWGGRRNTEAFF. The CDR3 coding sequence is TGTACTAGCAGTCCCTGGGGGGGGCGTAGGAACACTGAAGCTTTCTTT. V gene TRBV12-3 or TRBV12-4 combines with J gene TRBJ1-1, with a possible D match to TRBD1 (6 bases). This CDR3 spans 16 amino acids.

The chain is built from TRBV13 and TRBJ2-3; 11 bases map to TRBD2. Per germline, CDR1 PRHDT and CDR2 FYEKMQ (reference sequence). The V segment lost 1 base and the J segment 2 bases; nucleotides outside the gene matches: 14. The CDR3 runs to 20 residues. The DNA for the CDR3 is TGTGCCAGCAGCTTAGTAAATCGACTAGCGGGAAGGGAAGACACAGATACGCAGTATTTT. The encoded protein is CASSLVNRLAGREDTDTQYF.

This clonotype came up a few times. One end of the junction does not line up with germline, which may come from a read error. This chain connects TRBV11-3 to TRBJ1-2, with 7 bases matching TRBD1. CDR1 and CDR2 (germline): SGHNT, YENEEA. CDR3 length equals 13 residues. CDR3 residues: CASSFDRVGGYTF. DNA of the CDR3: TGTGCCAGTAGCTTCGACAGGGTGGGAGGCTACACCTTC. Full variable domain (rest looked up from reference TRBV11-3 and TRBJ1-2): EAGVVQSPRYKIIEKKQPVAFWCNPISGHNTLYWYLQNLGQGPELLIRYENEEAVDDSQLPKDRFSAERLKGVDSTLKIQPAELGDSAVYLCASSFDRVGGYTFGSGTRLTVV.

In this sample, this clonotype turned up a few times. Given a much more abundant clone one base away, this may be a read error. Since no conserved phenylalanine or tryptophan closes the CDR3, a read error is the likely cause. The V gene is TRBV4-1, the J gene TRBJ2-7, with D possibly being TRBD1 (6 bases). Trimming removed 0 bases at V and 9 bases at J, with 9 bases between. This CDR3 is built from 12 residues. Germline V lookup: CDR1 MGHRA, CDR2 YSYEKL. In DNA, the CDR3 is TGCGCCAGCAGCCAAGAGGGGGCGAGGCAGTACTCC. Residues: CASSQEGARQYS.

The J gene is TRBJ1-2, the V gene TRBV6-1, with D perhaps matching TRBD1 (5 bases). The V gene lost 6 bases and the J gene lost 8 bases, with 25 bases spanning the gap. Germline CDR1 reads MNHNS; CDR2 reads SASEGT. This CDR3 has 16 amino acids. CDR3 DNA: TGTGCCAGCAGCCATAGCATCTCCACAGGATTAGGCGGCTACACCTTC. Its translation is CASSHSISTGLGGYTF.